The rows below give T cell receptor beta chains drawn from one sample of a study of blood T cell repertoires in COVID-19. Generated by immunoSEQ multiplex PCR, the TCRdb table keeps only in-frame clones and is missing some. Of some 400,000 clones in the sample, under 90% were seen once. Sequenced: PBMCs or T cells enriched from blood (not recorded which). These receptors came from a woman aged 25 to 39 who had recovered from COVID-19. The CDR3 runs from the conserved cysteine through the conserved F or W. D genes are given only for firm matches. Some rows mark clone size as missing; the rest say once, few, many or name a class of expanded clone.

D gene,V gene,clone size,J gene,CDR3 protein,CDR3 DNA
-,TRBV5-1,few,TRBJ2-7,CASSLQLASYEQYF,TGCGCCAGCAGCTTACAACTAGCATCGTACGAGCAGTACTTC
-,TRBV18,-,TRBJ2-5,CASSPPNRASQETQYF,TGTGCCAGCTCACCACCGAACAGGGCATCCCAAGAGACCCAGTACTTC
-,TRBV30,-,TRBJ1-2,CAWRPKQGSTGYTF,TGTGCCTGGAGGCCCAAACAGGGATCTACCGGCTACACCTTC
-,TRBV30,-,TRBJ2-5,CAWGGSLARETQYF,TGTGCCTGGGGGGGATCGCTAGCCCGAGAGACCCAGTACTTC
-,TRBV5-3,-,TRBJ1-6,CARGPLSPLHF,TGTGCCAGAGGGCCGTTATCACCCCTCCACTTT
-,TRBV7-9,-,TRBJ1-3,CASRANTIYF,TGTGCCAGCAGGGCAAACACCATATATTTT
TRBD1,TRBV13,-,TRBJ2-7,CASSLGTGSDEQYF,TGTGCCAGCAGCTTGGGGACAGGGTCGGACGAGCAGTACTTC
TRBD2,TRBV7-9,-,TRBJ2-1,CASTGRLEDGGGGNEQFF,TGTGCCAGCACCGGGAGGCTGGAGGACGGGGGGGGAGGCAATGAGCAGTTCTTC
-,TRBV3-1/TRBV3-2,-,TRBJ1-5,CASSPPGSGDAQHF,TGTGCCAGCAGCCCCCCGGGATCGGGAGACGCCCAGCATTTT
TRBD1,TRBV19,-,TRBJ2-2,CASIPRTGSNTGELFF,TGTGCCAGTATACCCCGGACAGGGTCGAACACCGGGGAGCTGTTTTTT
TRBD1,TRBV7-9,-,TRBJ1-2,CASSLSGQGGGYTF,TGTGCCAGCAGCTTATCGGGACAGGGTGGCGGCTACACCTTC
-,TRBV30,-,TRBJ1-4,CAWSVSRGREKLFF,TGTGCCTGGAGTGTATCCAGGGGTCGTGAAAAACTGTTTTTT
TRBD2,TRBV20-1,-,TRBJ2-5,CSGGGQETQYF,TGCAGTGGCGGGGGCCAAGAGACCCAGTACTTC
-,TRBV9,-,TRBJ1-2,CASSVAGYGYTF,TGTGCCAGCAGCGTGGCGGGCTATGGCTACACCTTC
-,TRBV7-2,-,TRBJ2-3,CASRYLRAKPPPSTDTQYF,TGTGCCAGCAGGTATCTGCGGGCCAAACCGCCACCTAGCACAGATACGCAGTATTTT
-,TRBV7-9,-,TRBJ1-2,CASSLEGAGSYGYTF,TGTGCCAGCAGCTTAGAAGGGGCAGGCAGCTATGGCTACACCTTC
TRBD1,TRBV5-1,-,TRBJ2-2,CASRPPGQGAGELFF,TGCGCCAGCAGGCCGCCCGGACAGGGGGCCGGGGAGCTGTTTTTT
-,TRBV7-8,-,TRBJ2-6,CASSFNSGANVLTF,TGTGCCAGCAGCTTCAACTCTGGGGCCAACGTCCTGACTTTC
TRBD1,TRBV15,-,TRBJ1-5,CATSRSGDRLNQPQHF,TGTGCCACCAGCAGATCTGGGGACAGGTTGAATCAGCCCCAGCATTTT
-,TRBV3-1/TRBV3-2,-,TRBJ1-1,CASSLLGAANTEAFF,TGTGCCAGCAGCCTCCTGGGCGCAGCAAACACTGAAGCTTTCTTT
-,TRBV4-1,-,TRBJ2-1,CASSQDLIASSYNEQFF,TGCGCCAGCAGCCAAGATTTGATAGCGAGCTCCTACAATGAGCAGTTCTTC
-,TRBV5-6,few,TRBJ1-2,CASSSHRVDGYTF,TGTGCCAGCAGCTCGCACAGGGTTGACGGCTACACCTTC